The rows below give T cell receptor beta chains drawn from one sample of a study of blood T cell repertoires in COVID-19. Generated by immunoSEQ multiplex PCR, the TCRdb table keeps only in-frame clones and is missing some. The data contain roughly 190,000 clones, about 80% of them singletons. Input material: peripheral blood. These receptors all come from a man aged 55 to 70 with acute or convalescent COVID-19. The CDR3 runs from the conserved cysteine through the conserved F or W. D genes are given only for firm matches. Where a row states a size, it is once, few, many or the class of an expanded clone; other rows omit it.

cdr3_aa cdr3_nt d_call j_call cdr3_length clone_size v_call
CASSLYRVNEQYF TGTGCCAGCAGTTTATACAGGGTCAACGAGCAGTACTTC - TRBJ2-7 13 - TRBV12-3/TRBV12-4
CASSARDRYQPQHF TGTGCCAGCAGCGCCCGGGACAGGTACCAGCCCCAGCATTTT TRBD1 TRBJ1-5 14 few TRBV7-8
CASGLGAGVGDTQYF TGTGCTAGTGGTTTGGGAGCGGGGGTCGGAGATACGCAGTATTTT TRBD2 TRBJ2-3 15 once TRBV12-5
CATGAPVSSGNTIYF TGCGCCACCGGAGCACCAGTGAGCTCTGGAAACACCATATATTTT - TRBJ1-3 15 - TRBV10-2
CASSLAGGNSPLHF TGTGCCAGCAGCTTAGCCGGCGGAAATTCACCCCTCCACTTT - TRBJ1-6 14 - TRBV7-2
CASSLFLDLPTDTQYF TGTGCCAGCAGCTTATTCCTAGACCTCCCCACAGATACGCAGTATTTT - TRBJ2-3 16 - TRBV7-6
CASSESQGNEQYF TGTGCCAGCAGTGAGTCACAGGGGAACGAGCAGTACTTC TRBD1 TRBJ2-7 13 - TRBV2
CSVGQLAGEQYF TGCAGCGTTGGTCAGTTGGCGGGCGAGCAGTACTTC - TRBJ2-7 12 - TRBV29-1
CASSQGSRVGEQFF TGCGCCAGCAGCCAAGGATCCAGGGTCGGGGAGCAGTTCTTC - TRBJ2-1 14 - TRBV4-1
CASSLVTGTGGQGYTF TGTGCCAGCAGCTTAGTTACCGGGACAGGGGGCCAAGGCTACACCTTC TRBD1 TRBJ1-2 16 - TRBV11-2
CAISERQGGASNEAFF TGTGCCATCAGTGAGAGACAGGGGGGGGCCTCCAATGAAGCTTTCTTT TRBD1 TRBJ1-1 16 - TRBV10-3
CASSPSGRVYNEQFF TGTGCCAGCAGCCCTAGCGGGAGAGTGTACAATGAGCAGTTCTTC TRBD2 TRBJ2-1 15 once TRBV3-1/TRBV3-2
CSASLINIQYF TGCAGTGCTAGCCTAATAAACATTCAGTACTTC - TRBJ2-4 11 - TRBV20-1
CASAKTGGAGQPQHF TGTGCCAGCGCTAAAACAGGGGGCGCGGGGCAGCCCCAGCATTTT TRBD1 TRBJ1-5 15 few TRBV18
CATHRSGYEQYF TGTGCCACCCATCGTAGCGGTTACGAGCAGTACTTC - TRBJ2-7 12 - TRBV2
CASSATSMENEQFF TGTGCCAGTAGTGCGACTAGCATGGAGAATGAGCAGTTCTTC TRBD2 TRBJ2-1 14 - TRBV19
CASSLRTGLAGRGAGELFF TGTGCCAGCAGTTTACGAACGGGACTAGCGGGAAGAGGGGCCGGGGAGCTGTTTTTT TRBD2 TRBJ2-2 19 once TRBV6-2/TRBV6-3
CASRDRDREAGYTF TGTGCCAGCAGAGACCGGGACAGGGAGGCGGGCTACACCTTC TRBD1 TRBJ1-2 14 - TRBV7-9
CASSLAGLAENEQFF TGTGCCAGCAGCTTAGCGGGACTAGCGGAGAATGAGCAGTTCTTC TRBD2 TRBJ2-1 15 - TRBV7-9
CASSFSGTGGNEQFF TGTGCCAGCAGCTTCTCCGGGACAGGGGGCAATGAGCAGTTCTTC TRBD1 TRBJ2-1 15 - TRBV11-2
CASTTLGGPVEQFF TGTGCCAGCACCACGTTGGGAGGGCCAGTTGAGCAGTTCTTC TRBD2 TRBJ2-1 14 once TRBV13
CASIEPGGDEQFF TGTGCCAGCATAGAACCGGGGGGGGATGAGCAGTTCTTC TRBD2 TRBJ2-1 13 - TRBV6-5
CASSSGLAVYNEQFF TGTGCCAGCAGCTCGGGACTAGCGGTATACAATGAGCAGTTCTTC TRBD2 TRBJ2-1 15 - TRBV7-6
CASSAELGGGSYNSPLHF TGTGCCAGCAGCGCAGAACTAGGGGGCGGTTCCTATAATTCACCCCTCCACTTT TRBD1 TRBJ1-6 18 - TRBV9
CASSPQGTGPLPYEQYF TGCGCCAGCAGCCCCCAGGGGACAGGGCCACTTCCCTACGAGCAGTACTTC TRBD1 TRBJ2-7 17 - TRBV4-1
CARTRGFSYNEQFF TGTGCCAGGACCCGGGGGTTCTCCTACAATGAGCAGTTCTTC - TRBJ2-1 14 - TRBV30
CASSPDAGEGHNEQFF TGTGCCAGCAGTCCCGACGCAGGGGAAGGACACAATGAGCAGTTCTTC - TRBJ2-1 16 few TRBV6-4
CASSSPTSGGANEQFF TGTGCCAGCAGCTCACCCACTAGCGGGGGGGCGAATGAGCAGTTCTTC TRBD2 TRBJ2-1 16 - TRBV7-3
CASSSRLAGGPEQYF TGTGCCAGCAGCTCCAGACTAGCGGGGGGGCCCGAGCAGTACTTC TRBD2 TRBJ2-7 15 - TRBV5-5
CSVDRGGNNEQFF TGCAGCGTCGACAGGGGGGGGAACAATGAGCAGTTCTTC TRBD1 TRBJ2-1 13 - TRBV29-1
CASKFSTEAFF TGCGCCAGCAAATTTAGCACTGAAGCTTTCTTT - TRBJ1-1 11 - TRBV5-1
CASSMLIRLVQGYTF TGTGCCAGTAGTATGTTGATCAGGTTGGTCCAGGGCTACACCTTC - TRBJ1-2 15 - TRBV19
CASSRGTSGAYNEQFF TGCGCCAGCAGCCGGGGGACTAGCGGGGCCTACAATGAGCAGTTCTTC TRBD2 TRBJ2-1 16 - TRBV4-1
CASRTRGNTQYF TGTGCCAGCAGAACCAGGGGGAATACGCAGTATTTT TRBD1 TRBJ2-3 12 - TRBV12-3/TRBV12-4
CASSYSTSGGAGSYNEQFF TGTGCCAGCAGTTACTCGACTAGCGGGGGGGCAGGCTCCTACAATGAGCAGTTCTTC TRBD2 TRBJ2-1 19 few TRBV6-2/TRBV6-3
CASSSRRGRAGSANEKLFF TGTGCCAGCAGCTCCCGAAGGGGCCGGGCAGGATCAGCTAATGAAAAACTGTTTTTT - TRBJ1-4 19 - TRBV7-9
CATSRDPGSGELFF TGTGCCACCAGCAGAGATCCCGGGTCCGGGGAGCTGTTTTTT - TRBJ2-2 14 - TRBV15
CASSSLWTGSHEQFF TGTGCCAGCAGCTCCCTATGGACAGGGTCCCATGAGCAGTTCTTC TRBD1 TRBJ2-1 15 - TRBV11-2
CASSKGTSGSVTQYF TGCGCCAGCAGCAAAGGGACTAGCGGGAGTGTGACCCAGTACTTC TRBD2 TRBJ2-5 15 - TRBV5-1
CASSEPVPGARMSQPQHF TGTGCCAGCAGTGAGCCGGTCCCAGGGGCTAGAATGAGTCAGCCCCAGCATTTT - TRBJ1-5 18 - TRBV6-1
CASSVAAREWTDTQYF TGTGCCAGCAGCGTAGCTGCCCGGGAGTGGACAGATACGCAGTATTTT - TRBJ2-3 16 - TRBV9
CASSRKLSDGYTF TGTGCCAGCAGTAGGAAACTATCCGATGGCTACACCTTC - TRBJ1-2 13 few TRBV12-3/TRBV12-4
CATSRGTAGPRGNEKLFF TGTGCCACCAGCAGAGGAACGGCAGGGCCGAGAGGAAATGAAAAACTGTTTTTT - TRBJ1-4 18 - TRBV15
CASSLAPTGDTQYF TGTGCCAGCAGCTTAGCCCCAACGGGAGATACGCAGTATTTT - TRBJ2-3 14 - TRBV7-3
CASSVREGKNIQYF TGTGCCAGCAGTGTCCGGGAAGGCAAAAACATTCAGTACTTC - TRBJ2-4 14 - TRBV6-2/TRBV6-3
CASSQGSQGLNTEAFF TGTGCCAGCAGCCAAGGGTCCCAGGGCTTGAACACTGAAGCTTTCTTT - TRBJ1-1 16 - TRBV3-1/TRBV3-2
CASRDHSGFPEAFF TGTGCCAGCAGGGACCATTCAGGGTTCCCTGAAGCTTTCTTT - TRBJ1-1 14 few TRBV3-1/TRBV3-2
CASSLGLAGGYEQYF TGCGCCAGCAGCTTGGGACTAGCGGGGGGCTACGAGCAGTACTTC TRBD2 TRBJ2-7 15 - TRBV4-1
CASSSDRGSNTEAFF TGTGCCAGCAGTTCTGACCGAGGATCTAACACTGAAGCTTTCTTT - TRBJ1-1 15 - TRBV6-6
CASSLDEPCGRAIYEQYF TGTGCCAGCAGCCTCGACGAACCCTGTGGCAGGGCCATCTACGAGCAGTACTTC - TRBJ2-7 18 - TRBV11-3
CASSLGAGPDTDTQYF TGTGCCAGCAGCTTAGGAGCGGGGCCGGACACAGATACGCAGTATTTT TRBD2 TRBJ2-3 16 - TRBV7-9
CASSWVGAGNTIYF TGTGCCAGCAGCTGGGTCGGGGCTGGAAACACCATATATTTT - TRBJ1-3 14 few TRBV5-4
CASSSGQVPGWTF TGTGCCAGCAGCTCGGGACAGGTGCCCGGGTGGACTTTC TRBD1 TRBJ2-6 13 - TRBV7-2
CASRLAGEVYNEQFF TGTGCCAGCAGATTAGCGGGAGAAGTCTACAATGAGCAGTTCTTC TRBD2 TRBJ2-1 15 - TRBV6-6
CASSLVDSGDNEQFF TGTGCCAGCAGCTTAGTTGATAGCGGGGACAATGAGCAGTTCTTC TRBD2 TRBJ2-1 15 - TRBV7-9
CASSLYSRTNEKLFF TGTGCCAGCAGCTTATATTCGCGGACTAATGAAAAACTGTTTTTT - TRBJ1-4 15 - TRBV7-2
CSVLGGGVGYGYTF TGCAGCGTCCTTGGCGGAGGGGTTGGGTATGGCTACACCTTC - TRBJ1-2 14 few TRBV29-1